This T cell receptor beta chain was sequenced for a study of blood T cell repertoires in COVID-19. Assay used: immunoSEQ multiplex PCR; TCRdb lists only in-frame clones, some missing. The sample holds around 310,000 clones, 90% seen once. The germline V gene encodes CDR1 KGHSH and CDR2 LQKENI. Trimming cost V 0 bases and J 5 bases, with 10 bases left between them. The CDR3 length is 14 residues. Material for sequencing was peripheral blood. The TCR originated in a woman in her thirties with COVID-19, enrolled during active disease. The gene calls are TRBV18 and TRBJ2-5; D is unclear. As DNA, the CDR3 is TGTGCCAGCTCACCACCGACGGTGAGGGAGACCCAGTACTTC. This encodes CASSPPTVRETQYF.